This TCR beta chain was captured in a study of CD8 T cells in Susac syndrome. Sequencing of TCR beta was carried out in blood CD8+ and CD4+ T cells. Those who served as multiple sclerosis controls were treatment-naive patients with stable or active relapsing-remitting disease. Negative isolation yielded CD4+ and CD8+ T cells, and FACS enriched TEMRA cells. The authors reverse transcribed roughly 0.5 to 1 ug RNA with random hexamers. A multiplex approach, immunoSEQ multiplex PCR, amplified TCR beta CDR3 across 54 Vbeta and 13 Jbeta. TCRdb itself ran the immunoSEQ multiplex PCR reads through MiXCR, one entry per CDR3 protein. The sample yields some 130,000 distinct CDR3 sequences, around 94% seen once. Germline CDR1 and CDR2: SGHRS and YFSETQ. This CDR3 has 14 residues. The germline V and J ends were trimmed by 2 bases and 3 bases, with 11 bases remaining between them.

This TCR was sampled from a human donor with multiple sclerosis. Sequencing was carried out using CD4+ T cells from PBMCs. The V gene is TRBV5-1, the J gene TRBJ2-5; D tentatively reads TRBD1 or TRBD2 (5 bases each). In DNA form, the CDR3 reads TGCGCCAGCAGCTTCGGGGCAGGGAAAGAGACCCAGTACTTC. This gives the protein CASSFGAGKETQYF.